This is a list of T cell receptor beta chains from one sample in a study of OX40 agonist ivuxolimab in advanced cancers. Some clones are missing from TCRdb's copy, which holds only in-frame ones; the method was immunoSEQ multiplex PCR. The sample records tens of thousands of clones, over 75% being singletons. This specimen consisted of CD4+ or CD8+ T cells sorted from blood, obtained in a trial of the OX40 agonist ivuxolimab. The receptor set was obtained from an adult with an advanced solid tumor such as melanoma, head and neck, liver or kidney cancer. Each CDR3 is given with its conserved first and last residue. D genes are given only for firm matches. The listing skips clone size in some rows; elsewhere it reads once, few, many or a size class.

CDR3aa: CASSYHLDRMSTEAFF
CDR3nt: TGTGCCAGCAGTTACCATCTCGACAGGATGAGCACTGAAGCTTTCTTT
d_gene: .
abundance: .
j_gene: TRBJ1-1
v_gene: TRBV6-5

CDR3aa: CASSETTGNGYTF
CDR3nt: TGCGCCAGCAGTGAGACGACAGGGAATGGCTACACCTTC
d_gene: TRBD1
abundance: .
j_gene: TRBJ1-2
v_gene: TRBV10-2

CDR3aa: CASSVQGGNEQYF
CDR3nt: TGTGCCAGTAGTGTACAGGGTGGCAACGAGCAGTACTTC
d_gene: .
abundance: .
j_gene: TRBJ2-7
v_gene: TRBV19

CDR3aa: CASSFDGQFF
CDR3nt: TGTGCCAGCAGCTTTGACGGGCAGTTCTTC
d_gene: .
abundance: .
j_gene: TRBJ2-1
v_gene: TRBV7-9

CDR3aa: CASSPSQIGEEKLFF
CDR3nt: TGTGCCAGCTCACCGTCGCAGATTGGGGAAGAAAAACTGTTTTTT
d_gene: .
abundance: .
j_gene: TRBJ1-4
v_gene: TRBV18

CDR3aa: CASSLARSGLREKLFF
CDR3nt: TGTGCCAGCAGCTTAGCGCGGTCAGGGCTTCGTGAAAAACTGTTTTTT
d_gene: .
abundance: .
j_gene: TRBJ1-4
v_gene: TRBV7-8

CDR3aa: CASRGGRSYTF
CDR3nt: TGTGCCAGCAGGGGGGGAAGGAGCTACACCTTC
d_gene: .
abundance: .
j_gene: TRBJ1-2
v_gene: TRBV28

CDR3aa: CASSPLTLGLAVWEQFF
CDR3nt: TGTGCCAGCAGCCCGTTAACCCTGGGACTAGCGGTCTGGGAGCAGTTCTTC
d_gene: TRBD2
abundance: .
j_gene: TRBJ2-1
v_gene: TRBV11-2

CDR3aa: CASSQEWGGEQFF
CDR3nt: TGCGCCAGCAGCCAAGAATGGGGGGGGGAGCAGTTCTTC
d_gene: TRBD2
abundance: .
j_gene: TRBJ2-1
v_gene: TRBV4-1

CDR3aa: CASSSLVVLEQFF
CDR3nt: TGTGCCAGCAGCTCATTAGTTGTCCTTGAGCAGTTCTTC
d_gene: .
abundance: once
j_gene: TRBJ2-1
v_gene: TRBV7-9

CDR3aa: CATRGSAGYNEQFF
CDR3nt: TGTGCCACCCGGGGGAGCGCGGGCTACAATGAGCAGTTCTTC
d_gene: .
abundance: .
j_gene: TRBJ2-1
v_gene: TRBV28

CDR3aa: CASSSRQGQETQYF
CDR3nt: TGTGCCAGCAGTTCCCGACAGGGCCAAGAGACCCAGTACTTC
d_gene: TRBD1
abundance: once
j_gene: TRBJ2-5
v_gene: TRBV6-5

CDR3aa: CASSQVPRVDSGNTIYF
CDR3nt: TGCGCCAGCAGCCAAGTTCCGAGGGTGGACTCCGGAAACACCATATATTTT
d_gene: .
abundance: .
j_gene: TRBJ1-3
v_gene: TRBV4-1

CDR3aa: CASSLLRDSESSYEQYF
CDR3nt: TGTGCCAGCAGCTTACTCCGGGACAGTGAGAGCTCCTACGAGCAGTACTTC
d_gene: TRBD1
abundance: .
j_gene: TRBJ2-7
v_gene: TRBV7-9

CDR3aa: CASRQVNSPLHF
CDR3nt: TGTGCCAGCAGACAGGTCAATTCACCCCTCCACTTT
d_gene: .
abundance: .
j_gene: TRBJ1-6
v_gene: TRBV28

CDR3aa: CASSRDWSSEQYF
CDR3nt: TGTGCCAGCAGCCGGGACTGGTCGTCCGAGCAGTACTTC
d_gene: .
abundance: few
j_gene: TRBJ2-7
v_gene: TRBV11-2

CDR3aa: CASSWGTVQETQYF
CDR3nt: TGCGCCAGCAGCTGGGGGACAGTCCAAGAGACCCAGTACTTC
d_gene: TRBD1
abundance: .
j_gene: TRBJ2-5
v_gene: TRBV5-1

CDR3aa: CASSRQETQYF
CDR3nt: TGTGCCAGCAGCCGACAAGAGACCCAGTACTTC
d_gene: .
abundance: .
j_gene: TRBJ2-5
v_gene: TRBV6-1

CDR3aa: CASGFGTSDEQFF
CDR3nt: TGTGCTAGTGGTTTCGGGACTAGCGATGAGCAGTTCTTC
d_gene: TRBD2
abundance: once
j_gene: TRBJ2-1
v_gene: TRBV12-5

CDR3aa: CASSLGTTSGAAYEQYF
CDR3nt: TGTGCCAGCAGCTTAGGCACCACTAGCGGGGCCGCCTACGAGCAGTACTTC
d_gene: TRBD2
abundance: few
j_gene: TRBJ2-7
v_gene: TRBV11-2

CDR3aa: CASSRTSGSVNTQYF
CDR3nt: TGTGCCAGTAGTAGGACTAGCGGGAGCGTAAATACGCAGTATTTT
d_gene: TRBD2
abundance: .
j_gene: TRBJ2-3
v_gene: TRBV19

CDR3aa: CASSATGISGNTIYF
CDR3nt: TGTGCCAGCAGCGCAACAGGGATCTCTGGAAACACCATATATTTT
d_gene: .
abundance: .
j_gene: TRBJ1-3
v_gene: TRBV9

CDR3aa: CAITADRSNYGYTF
CDR3nt: TGTGCCATCACCGCTGACAGATCTAACTATGGCTACACCTTC
d_gene: .
abundance: .
j_gene: TRBJ1-2
v_gene: TRBV10-3

CDR3aa: CASSYSGGEQYF
CDR3nt: TGTGCCAGCAGTTACTCGGGGGGGGAGCAGTACTTC
d_gene: TRBD2
abundance: .
j_gene: TRBJ2-7
v_gene: TRBV6-5

CDR3aa: CASSGPGFYEQYF
CDR3nt: TGTGCCAGCAGTGGGCCGGGGTTCTACGAGCAGTACTTC
d_gene: .
abundance: .
j_gene: TRBJ2-7
v_gene: TRBV2

CDR3aa: CASSPLTSNVEGNTIYF
CDR3nt: TGTGCCAGCTCACCACTGACGTCCAACGTCGAAGGAAACACCATATATTTT
d_gene: .
abundance: .
j_gene: TRBJ1-3
v_gene: TRBV18

CDR3aa: CASSLDLDSGRGDEQFF
CDR3nt: TGTGCCAGCAGCTTAGATCTCGATAGCGGGCGAGGAGATGAGCAGTTCTTC
d_gene: TRBD2
abundance: once
j_gene: TRBJ2-1
v_gene: TRBV11-2

CDR3aa: CASASSTSGAYEQYF
CDR3nt: TGCGCCAGTGCGAGCAGTACTAGCGGGGCCTACGAGCAGTACTTC
d_gene: TRBD2
abundance: .
j_gene: TRBJ2-7
v_gene: TRBV5-1

CDR3aa: CASSRETPNTEAFF
CDR3nt: TGTGCCAGCAGCCGCGAAACCCCGAACACTGAAGCTTTCTTT
d_gene: .
abundance: once
j_gene: TRBJ1-1
v_gene: TRBV7-9

CDR3aa: CASSVRDPQQQFF
CDR3nt: TGCGCCAGCAGCGTAAGGGACCCCCAGCAGCAGTTCTTC
d_gene: .
abundance: .
j_gene: TRBJ2-1
v_gene: TRBV5-1

CDR3aa: CASSPGTAPNEQFF
CDR3nt: TGTGCCAGTAGTCCCGGGACGGCTCCCAATGAGCAGTTCTTC
d_gene: .
abundance: .
j_gene: TRBJ2-1
v_gene: TRBV19

CDR3aa: CASSPPLSWQNNEQFF
CDR3nt: TGTGCCAGCTCACCACCGCTATCTTGGCAAAACAATGAGCAGTTCTTC
d_gene: .
abundance: .
j_gene: TRBJ2-1
v_gene: TRBV18

CDR3aa: CATGGGSYEQYF
CDR3nt: TGTGCCACCGGAGGGGGTTCCTACGAGCAGTACTTC
d_gene: .
abundance: .
j_gene: TRBJ2-7
v_gene: TRBV10-3

CDR3aa: CASSSGLRNTEAFF
CDR3nt: TGTGCCAGCAGCTCGGGACTTAGGAACACTGAAGCTTTCTTT
d_gene: .
abundance: .
j_gene: TRBJ1-1
v_gene: TRBV7-9

CDR3aa: CASSLDPTGTGVGYTF
CDR3nt: TGTGCCAGCAGCTTAGATCCTACCGGGACAGGGGTCGGCTACACCTTC
d_gene: TRBD1
abundance: .
j_gene: TRBJ1-2
v_gene: TRBV7-2

CDR3aa: CASSIGQTFLDEQFF
CDR3nt: TGTGCCAGTAGTATAGGTCAGACGTTTTTGGATGAGCAGTTCTTC
d_gene: .
abundance: .
j_gene: TRBJ2-1
v_gene: TRBV19

CDR3aa: CASTLGTNTYEQYF
CDR3nt: TGTGCCAGCACCCTCGGGACCAACACCTACGAGCAGTACTTC
d_gene: .
abundance: .
j_gene: TRBJ2-7
v_gene: TRBV6-6

CDR3aa: CASSQDVREGNEQFF
CDR3nt: TGTGCCAGCAGCCAAGATGTGCGGGAGGGCAATGAGCAGTTCTTC
d_gene: TRBD2
abundance: .
j_gene: TRBJ2-1
v_gene: TRBV4-2

CDR3aa: CASILAGVRNEQFF
CDR3nt: TGTGCCAGCATTTTAGCGGGAGTCAGGAATGAGCAGTTCTTC
d_gene: TRBD2
abundance: few
j_gene: TRBJ2-1
v_gene: TRBV11-3

CDR3aa: CASNVQGGETQYF
CDR3nt: TGTGCCAGTAATGTACAGGGGGGAGAGACCCAGTACTTC
d_gene: TRBD1
abundance: .
j_gene: TRBJ2-5
v_gene: TRBV19

CDR3aa: CASSRTGTEGLDYGYTF
CDR3nt: TGTGCCAGCAGTCGAACCGGGACAGAGGGTTTGGACTATGGCTACACCTTC
d_gene: TRBD1
abundance: .
j_gene: TRBJ1-2
v_gene: TRBV28

CDR3aa: CASSYAGWGYTF
CDR3nt: TGTGCCAGCAGTTATGCGGGGTGGGGCTACACCTTC
d_gene: .
abundance: once
j_gene: TRBJ1-2
v_gene: TRBV28

CDR3aa: CASSRTTVLVTTNEKLFF
CDR3nt: TGTGCCAGTAGTCGTACGACAGTTCTCGTTACGACTAATGAAAAACTGTTTTTT
d_gene: .
abundance: .
j_gene: TRBJ1-4
v_gene: TRBV19

CDR3aa: CASNRQGEDEQYF
CDR3nt: TGTGCCAGCAACCGACAGGGTGAGGACGAGCAGTACTTC
d_gene: TRBD1
abundance: .
j_gene: TRBJ2-7
v_gene: TRBV2

CDR3aa: CASSLGTGREREQFF
CDR3nt: TGTGCCAGCAGCTTGGGTACGGGTCGGGAACGAGAGCAGTTCTTC
d_gene: .
abundance: .
j_gene: TRBJ2-1
v_gene: TRBV5-8

CDR3aa: CASSRDRGGYGYTF
CDR3nt: TGTGCCAGCAGTCGGGACAGGGGAGGCTATGGCTACACCTTC
d_gene: TRBD1
abundance: .
j_gene: TRBJ1-2
v_gene: TRBV28

CDR3aa: CASSGQGNGEKLFF
CDR3nt: TGTGCCAGCAGTGGACAGGGAAACGGTGAAAAACTGTTTTTT
d_gene: TRBD1
abundance: .
j_gene: TRBJ1-4
v_gene: TRBV2